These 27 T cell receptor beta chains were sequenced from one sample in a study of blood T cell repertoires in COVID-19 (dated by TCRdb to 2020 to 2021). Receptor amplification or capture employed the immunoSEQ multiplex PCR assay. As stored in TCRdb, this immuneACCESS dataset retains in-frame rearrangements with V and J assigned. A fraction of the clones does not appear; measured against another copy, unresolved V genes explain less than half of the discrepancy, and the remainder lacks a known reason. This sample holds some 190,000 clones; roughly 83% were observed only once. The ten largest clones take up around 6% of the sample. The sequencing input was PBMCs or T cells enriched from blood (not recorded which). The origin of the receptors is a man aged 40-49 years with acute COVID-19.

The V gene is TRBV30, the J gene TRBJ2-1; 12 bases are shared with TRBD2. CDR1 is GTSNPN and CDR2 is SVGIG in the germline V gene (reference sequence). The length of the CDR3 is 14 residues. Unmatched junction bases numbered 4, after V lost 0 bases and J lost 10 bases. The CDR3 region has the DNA TGTGCCTGGAGTGTTAAACTAGCGGGAGGCGAGCAGTTCTTC. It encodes CAWSVKLAGGEQFF.

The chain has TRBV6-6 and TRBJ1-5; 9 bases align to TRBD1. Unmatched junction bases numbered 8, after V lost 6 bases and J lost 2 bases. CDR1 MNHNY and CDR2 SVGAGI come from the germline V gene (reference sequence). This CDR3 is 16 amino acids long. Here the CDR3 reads CASSPGTGLGNQPQHF. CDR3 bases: TGTGCCAGCAGCCCCGGGACAGGGTTGGGCAATCAGCCCCAGCATTTT.

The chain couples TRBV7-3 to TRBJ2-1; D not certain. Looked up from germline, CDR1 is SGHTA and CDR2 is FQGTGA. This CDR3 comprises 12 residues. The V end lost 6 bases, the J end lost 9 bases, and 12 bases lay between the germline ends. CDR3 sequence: CASRPLGGEQFF. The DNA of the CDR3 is TGTGCCAGCAGGCCCCTCGGCGGTGAGCAGTTCTTC.

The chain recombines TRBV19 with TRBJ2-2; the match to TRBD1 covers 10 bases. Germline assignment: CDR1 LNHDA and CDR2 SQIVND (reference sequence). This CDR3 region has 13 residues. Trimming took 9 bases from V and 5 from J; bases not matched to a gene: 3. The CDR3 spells CASDRGPTGELFF. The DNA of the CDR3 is TGTGCCAGCGACAGGGGGCCGACCGGGGAGCTGTTTTTT.

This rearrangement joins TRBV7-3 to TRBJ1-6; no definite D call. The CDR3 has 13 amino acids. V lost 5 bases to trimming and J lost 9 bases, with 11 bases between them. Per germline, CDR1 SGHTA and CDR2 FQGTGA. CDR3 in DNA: TGTGCCAGCAGCCCCCACATGGTTTCACCCCTCCACTTT. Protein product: CASSPHMVSPLHF.

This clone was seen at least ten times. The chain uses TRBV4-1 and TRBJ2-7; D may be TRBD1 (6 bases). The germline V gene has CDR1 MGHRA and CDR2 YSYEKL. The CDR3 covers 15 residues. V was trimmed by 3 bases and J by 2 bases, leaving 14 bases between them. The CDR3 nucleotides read TGCGCCAGCAGCCACATGGACAGCCTCACCTACGAGCAGTACTTC. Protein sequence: CASSHMDSLTYEQYF.

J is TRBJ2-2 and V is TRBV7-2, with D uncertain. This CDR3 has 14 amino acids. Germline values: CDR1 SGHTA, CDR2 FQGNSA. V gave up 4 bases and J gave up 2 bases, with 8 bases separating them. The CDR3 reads CASSSSPNTGELFF. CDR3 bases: TGTGCCAGCAGCTCGAGTCCAAACACCGGGGAGCTGTTTTTT.

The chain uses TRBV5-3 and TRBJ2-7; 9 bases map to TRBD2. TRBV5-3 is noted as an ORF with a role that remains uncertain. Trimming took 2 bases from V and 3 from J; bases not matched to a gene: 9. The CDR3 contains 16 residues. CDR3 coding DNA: TGTGCCAGAAGCTTCGTTCTAGCGGGAAGGGGCTACGAGCAGTACTTC. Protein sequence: CARSFVLAGRGYEQYF.

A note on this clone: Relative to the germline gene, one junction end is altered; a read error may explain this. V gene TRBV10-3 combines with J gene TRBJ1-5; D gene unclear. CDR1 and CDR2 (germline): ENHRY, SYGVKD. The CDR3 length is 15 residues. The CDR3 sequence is CAISDTEPSSQPQHF. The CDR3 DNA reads TGTGCCATCAGTGATACGGAACCTAGCAGTCAGCCCCAGCATTTT.

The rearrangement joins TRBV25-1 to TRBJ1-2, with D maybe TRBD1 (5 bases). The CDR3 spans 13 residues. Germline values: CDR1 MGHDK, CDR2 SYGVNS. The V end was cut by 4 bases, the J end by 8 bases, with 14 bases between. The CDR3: CASSGQHLEGYTF. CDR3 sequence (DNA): TGTGCCAGCAGTGGACAGCATCTGGAGGGCTACACCTTC.

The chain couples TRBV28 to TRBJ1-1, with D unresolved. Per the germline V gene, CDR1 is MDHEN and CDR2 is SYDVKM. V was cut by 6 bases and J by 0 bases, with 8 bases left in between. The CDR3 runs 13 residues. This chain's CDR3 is CASRVLMNTEAFF. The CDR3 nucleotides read TGTGCCAGCAGGGTTCTAATGAACACTGAAGCTTTCTTT.

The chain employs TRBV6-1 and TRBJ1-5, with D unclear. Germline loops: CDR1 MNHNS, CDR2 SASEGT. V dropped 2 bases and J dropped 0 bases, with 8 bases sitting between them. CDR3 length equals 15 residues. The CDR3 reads CASSENKNSNQPQHF. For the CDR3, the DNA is TGTGCCAGCAGTGAAAACAAAAATAGCAATCAGCCCCAGCATTTT.

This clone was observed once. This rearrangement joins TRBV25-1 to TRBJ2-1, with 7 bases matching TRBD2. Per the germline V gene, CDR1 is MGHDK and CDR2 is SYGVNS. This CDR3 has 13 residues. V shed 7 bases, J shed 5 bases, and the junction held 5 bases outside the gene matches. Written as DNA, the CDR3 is TGTGCCAGCACGGGACTATATGACAATGAGCAGTTCTTC. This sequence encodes CASTGLYDNEQFF.

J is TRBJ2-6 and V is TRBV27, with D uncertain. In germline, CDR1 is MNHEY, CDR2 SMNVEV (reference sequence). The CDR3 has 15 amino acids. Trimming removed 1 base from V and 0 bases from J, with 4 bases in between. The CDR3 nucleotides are TGTGCCAGCAGTTTATTCCGCTCTGGGGCCAACGTCCTGACTTTC. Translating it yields CASSLFRSGANVLTF.

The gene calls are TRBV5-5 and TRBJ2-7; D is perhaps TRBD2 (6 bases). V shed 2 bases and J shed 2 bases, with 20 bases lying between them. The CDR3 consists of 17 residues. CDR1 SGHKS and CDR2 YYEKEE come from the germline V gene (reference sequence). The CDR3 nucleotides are TGTGCCAGCAGCTTCCCGGGGGACCACTCGGATCCCTACGAGCAGTACTTC. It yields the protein CASSFPGDHSDPYEQYF.

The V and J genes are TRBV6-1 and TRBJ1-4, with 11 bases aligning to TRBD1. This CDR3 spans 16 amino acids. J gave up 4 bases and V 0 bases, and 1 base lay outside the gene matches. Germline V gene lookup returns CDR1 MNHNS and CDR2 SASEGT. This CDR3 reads CASSEADRGHNEKLFF. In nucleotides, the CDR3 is TGTGCCAGCAGTGAAGCGGACAGGGGGCATAATGAAAAACTGTTTTTT.

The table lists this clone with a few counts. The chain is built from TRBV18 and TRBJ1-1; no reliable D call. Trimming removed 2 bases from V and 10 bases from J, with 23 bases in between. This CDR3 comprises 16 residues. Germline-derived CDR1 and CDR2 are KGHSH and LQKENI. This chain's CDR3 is CASSPTKVVGSGAAFF. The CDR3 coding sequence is TGTGCCAGCTCACCAACGAAAGTGGTAGGTTCGGGAGCAGCTTTCTTT.

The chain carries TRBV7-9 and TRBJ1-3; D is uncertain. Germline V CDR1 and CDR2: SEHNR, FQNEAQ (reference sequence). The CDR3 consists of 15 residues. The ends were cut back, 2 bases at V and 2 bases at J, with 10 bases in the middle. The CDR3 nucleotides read TGTGCCAGCAGCTTAAATAGTCAGGCTGGAAACACCATATATTTT. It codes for CASSLNSQAGNTIYF.

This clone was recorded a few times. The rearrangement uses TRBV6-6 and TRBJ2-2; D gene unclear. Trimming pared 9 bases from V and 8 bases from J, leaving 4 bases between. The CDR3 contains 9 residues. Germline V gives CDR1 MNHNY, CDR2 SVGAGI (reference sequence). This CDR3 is CARRGELFF. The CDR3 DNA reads TGTGCCAGGAGGGGGGAGCTGTTTTTT.

In DNA, the CDR3 is TGTGCCTGGAGCGATGGGCCTGATCAGCCCCAGCATTTT. Protein sequence: CAWSDGPDQPQHF. This chain joins TRBV30 and TRBJ1-5; no definite D call. V was clipped by 3 bases and J by 5 bases, with 11 bases between them. Germline V lookup: CDR1 GTSNPN, CDR2 SVGIG (reference sequence). The CDR3 is 13 amino acids.

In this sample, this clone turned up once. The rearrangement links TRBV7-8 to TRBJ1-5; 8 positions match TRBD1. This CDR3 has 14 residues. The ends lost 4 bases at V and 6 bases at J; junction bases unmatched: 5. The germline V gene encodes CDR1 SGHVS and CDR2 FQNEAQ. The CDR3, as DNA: TGTGCCAGCAGCTCCGGACAGGGTAGTCAGCCCCAGCATTTT. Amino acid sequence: CASSSGQGSQPQHF.

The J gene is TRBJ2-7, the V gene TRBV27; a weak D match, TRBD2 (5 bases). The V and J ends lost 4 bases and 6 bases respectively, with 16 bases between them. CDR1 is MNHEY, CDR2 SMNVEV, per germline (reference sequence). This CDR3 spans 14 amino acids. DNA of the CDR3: TGTGCCAGCAGTTCCATCCCCGTTGGGAGCGAGCAGTACTTC. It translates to CASSSIPVGSEQYF.

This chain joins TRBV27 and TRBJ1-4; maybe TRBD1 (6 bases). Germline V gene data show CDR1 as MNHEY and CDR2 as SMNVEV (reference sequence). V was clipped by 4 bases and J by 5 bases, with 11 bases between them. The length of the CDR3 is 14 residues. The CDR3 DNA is TGTGCCAGCAGTTATGGACAGCCCAATGAAAAACTGTTTTTT. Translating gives CASSYGQPNEKLFF. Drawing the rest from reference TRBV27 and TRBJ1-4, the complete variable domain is EAQVTQNPRYLITVTGKKLTVTCSQNMNHEYMSWYRQDPGLGLRQIYYSMNVEVTDKGDVPEGYKVSRKEKRNFPLILESPSPNQTSLYFCASSYGQPNEKLFFGSGTQLSVL.

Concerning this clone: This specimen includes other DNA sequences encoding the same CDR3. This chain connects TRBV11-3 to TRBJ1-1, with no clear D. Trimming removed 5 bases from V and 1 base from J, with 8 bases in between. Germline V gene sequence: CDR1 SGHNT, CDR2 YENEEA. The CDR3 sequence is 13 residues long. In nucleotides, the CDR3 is TGTGCCAGCAGCCTCCGCGGGAACACTGAAGCTTTCTTT. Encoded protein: CASSLRGNTEAFF.

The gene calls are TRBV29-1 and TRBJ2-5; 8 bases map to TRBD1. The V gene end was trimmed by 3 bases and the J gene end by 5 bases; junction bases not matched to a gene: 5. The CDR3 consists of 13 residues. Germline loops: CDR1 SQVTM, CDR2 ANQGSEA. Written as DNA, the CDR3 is TGCAGCGTTGACAGGGGGCTTGGGGAGACCCAGTACTTC. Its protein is CSVDRGLGETQYF.

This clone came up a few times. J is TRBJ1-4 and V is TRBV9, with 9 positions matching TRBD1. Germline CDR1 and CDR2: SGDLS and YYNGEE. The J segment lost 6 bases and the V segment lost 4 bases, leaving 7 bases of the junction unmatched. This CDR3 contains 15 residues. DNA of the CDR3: TGTGCCAGCAGCAGAACCGGGACAGGGTATGAAAAACTGTTTTTT. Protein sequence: CASSRTGTGYEKLFF. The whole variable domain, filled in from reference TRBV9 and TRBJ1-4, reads DSGVTQTPKHLITATGQRVTLRCSPRSGDLSVYWYQQSLDQGLQFLIQYYNGEERAKGNILERFSAQQFPDLHSELNLSSLELGDSALYFCASSRTGTGYEKLFFGSGTQLSVL.

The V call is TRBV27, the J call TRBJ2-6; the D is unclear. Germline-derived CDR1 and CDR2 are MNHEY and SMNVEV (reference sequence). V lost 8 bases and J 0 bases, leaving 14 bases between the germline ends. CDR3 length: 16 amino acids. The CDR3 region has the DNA TGTGCCAGCTACCCGCTCCGCAGCTCTGGGGCCAACGTCCTGACTTTC. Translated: CASYPLRSSGANVLTF.